This is a list of T cell receptor beta chains from one sample in a study of T cell clusters in autoimmune cytopenias. From the multiplex PCR reads, TCRdb lists one entry per CDR3 protein and no DNA. The listing contains more than 2,500 distinct CDR3 sequences. Material for sequencing was peripheral blood. The origin of the receptors is a human donor with an autoimmune cytopenia or autoimmune hepatitis (not recorded which). Both conserved end residues are part of each CDR3. Size values are once, few and many counts, or a class for expanded clones, and some rows have none.

J gene | clone size | CDR3 length | V gene | CDR3 protein
TRBJ2-5 | NA | 16 | TRBV15 | CATSTPLPHSQETQYF
TRBJ2-3 | medium-sized | 14 | TRBV5-4 | CASSLGGPTDTQYF
TRBJ2-7 | NA | 14 | TRBV7-2 | CASSESGDSYEQYF
TRBJ2-3 | NA | 16 | TRBV5-6 | CASSKLKDRYTDTQYF
TRBJ1-2 | medium-sized | 12 | TRBV29-1 | CSVETGGYGYTF
TRBJ2-1 | medium-sized | 17 | TRBV5-4 | CASSLAQTSAGANEQFF
TRBJ2-3 | medium-sized | 12 | TRBV5-6 | CASSLISDTQYF
TRBJ2-3 | medium-sized | 17 | TRBV29-1 | CSVEGVFTSGNTDTQYF
TRBJ1-1 | medium-sized | 12 | TRBV27 | CASTPRGGEAFF
TRBJ2-2 | medium-sized | 16 | TRBV12-3/TRBV12-4 | CASRSTAHTNTGELFF
TRBJ2-2 | NA | 14 | TRBV27 | CAIAPRAGAGELFF
TRBJ2-7 | medium-sized | 15 | TRBV10-3 | CAISEATSGAYEQYF
TRBJ2-3 | medium-sized | 14 | TRBV30 | CAWSVGLATDTQYF
TRBJ2-5 | NA | 13 | TRBV29-1 | CSVHRDSGETQYF
TRBJ2-1 | NA | 15 | TRBV15 | CATSRDLSQGTEQFF
TRBJ1-2 | medium-sized | 16 | TRBV6-5 | CASSSQRGHIDYGYTF
TRBJ2-3 | medium-sized | 15 | TRBV29-1 | CSVAVPPDVKDTQYF
TRBJ2-2 | medium-sized | 18 | TRBV7-6 | CASSTTSLRGGETGELFF
TRBJ1-1 | medium-sized | 11 | TRBV30 | CAWGGPTEAFF
TRBJ1-1 | NA | 14 | TRBV19 | CASTSRGLNTEAFF
TRBJ2-7 | NA | 14 | TRBV19 | CASSSGSNSYEQYF
TRBJ1-6 | NA | 15 | TRBV19 | CASSTPDSFYSPLHF
TRBJ2-2 | NA | 14 | TRBV28 | CASSPQGNTGELFF
TRBJ1-1 | medium-sized | 13 | TRBV29-1 | CSGKVATYTEAFF
TRBJ1-3 | NA | 16 | TRBV19 | CASNGRQAASGNTIYF
TRBJ2-7 | medium-sized | 15 | TRBV5-6 | CASSLGTSGSSEQYF
TRBJ1-1 | NA | 13 | TRBV27 | CASSLSGLNEAFF
TRBJ2-7 | NA | 19 | TRBV15 | CASSPGIEGGFPFSYEQYF
TRBJ2-2 | medium-sized | 11 | TRBV19 | CASSITGELFF
TRBJ2-1 | medium-sized | 17 | TRBV19 | CASSIDRTGYFDNEQFF
TRBJ2-2 | medium-sized | 12 | TRBV29-1 | CSVSQGAGELFF
TRBJ2-7 | medium-sized | 15 | TRBV10-3 | CAISESAQRPGEQYF
TRBJ2-1 | NA | 14 | TRBV27 | CASNSIFSYNEQFF
TRBJ1-6 | medium-sized | 15 | TRBV12-3/TRBV12-4 | CASSIGQGSSSPLHF
TRBJ2-1 | medium-sized | 17 | TRBV28 | CASSLVSAGGLDNEQFF
TRBJ2-2 | medium-sized | 13 | TRBV27 | CASSLSNPGELFF
TRBJ2-5 | NA | 13 | TRBV18 | CASSSWGPETQYF
TRBJ1-3 | medium-sized | 15 | TRBV5-6 | CASSLVTGLRNTIYF
TRBJ1-5 | NA | 12 | TRBV6-5 | CASRGEDTPQHF
TRBJ2-2 | NA | 15 | TRBV6-5 | CASSGDSGKTGELFF
TRBJ2-2 | medium-sized | 13 | TRBV6-1 | CASFSGDTGELFF
TRBJ2-1 | medium-sized | 13 | TRBV5-6 | CASSWDRDNEQFF
TRBJ2-2 | NA | 17 | TRBV15 | CATSRDGLAGLTGELFF
TRBJ2-1 | medium-sized | 14 | TRBV27 | CASSLRGGRDEQFF
TRBJ1-5 | medium-sized | 13 | TRBV6-5 | CASSRSGVQPQHF
TRBJ2-5 | NA | 13 | TRBV7-2 | CASRHSQRETQYF
TRBJ2-4 | NA | 14 | TRBV19 | CASSTGLAKNIQYF
TRBJ2-1 | NA | 16 | TRBV6-2/TRBV6-3 | CASSHGVGLAGDEQFF
TRBJ2-5 | medium-sized | 15 | TRBV24-1 | CATSDPLDSQETQYF
TRBJ2-3 | medium-sized | 14 | TRBV10-3 | CAIGGSPSTDTQYF
TRBJ2-1 | large | 13 | TRBV29-1 | CSVEERGYPEQFF
TRBJ1-5 | NA | 15 | TRBV19 | CASSTDRDSNQPQHF
TRBJ1-1 | NA | 15 | TRBV5-6 | CASSSPGTGGTEAFF
TRBJ2-1 | medium-sized | 13 | TRBV15 | CATSRGGINEQFF
TRBJ1-2 | NA | 15 | TRBV27 | CASSLFAGFFDGYTF
TRBJ2-7 | medium-sized | 14 | TRBV5-6 | CASRLLAGTYEQYF
TRBJ1-5 | NA | 14 | TRBV27 | CASSNRGSGQPQHF
TRBJ2-1 | medium-sized | 16 | TRBV30 | CAWRAGLPSLYNEQFF
TRBJ1-1 | NA | 14 | TRBV30 | CASLRGQVYTEAFF